A single sample is the source of the 26 T cell receptor beta chains below, sequenced in a study of CD8 T cells in ankylosing spondylitis. General study points: Characteristic, it appeared, of ankylosing spondylitis blood was a TCR beta motif of seven or eight highly homologous variants.

These receptors lack a known antigen. TCRdb analysed the 5' RACE reads with MiXCR anew, one entry per CDR3 protein. The profile covers some 400,000 distinct CDR3 sequences, with 20% to 25% appearing a single time and roughly a sixth taken by the ten largest. Sample: blood, either unsorted or a sorted T cell fraction (not recorded which). These receptors came from a male donor with ankylosing spondylitis.

This clonotype was counted only a few times. The gene calls are TRBV5-6 and TRBJ2-2, with D perhaps TRBD1 (5 bases). Germline V gives CDR1 SGHDT, CDR2 YYEEEE. V gave up 0 bases and J gave up 4 bases, with 13 bases separating them. The length of the CDR3 is 16 residues. This chain's CDR3 is CASSLATAPATGELFF. The CDR3 DNA is TGTGCCAGCAGCTTGGCGACAGCCCCGGCCACCGGGGAGCTGTTTTTT. The variable domain in full, completed from reference TRBV5-6 and TRBJ2-2, reads DAGVTQSPTHLIKTRGQQVTLRCSPKSGHDTVSWYQQALGQGPQFIFQYYEEEERQRGNFPDRFSGHQFPNYSSELNVNALLLGDSALYLCASSLATAPATGELFFGEGSRLTVL.

The V gene is TRBV20-1, the J gene TRBJ2-1, with 10 bases identical to TRBD2. The V segment lost 6 bases and the J segment 6 bases; nucleotides outside the gene matches: 8. Germline CDR1 reads DFQATT; CDR2 reads SNEGSKA (reference sequence). The CDR3 has 14 amino acids. The CDR3 DNA reads TGCAGTGCCCGGCTAGCGGGAGACCTCAATGAGCAGTTCTTC. This translates into CSARLAGDLNEQFF.

J is TRBJ2-2 and V is TRBV27; the D gene is possibly TRBD1 (6 bases). The CDR3 runs to 15 residues. Germline V gene lookup returns CDR1 MNHEY and CDR2 SMNVEV (reference sequence). With 8 bases removed from V and 4 bases from J, the gap between germline ends came to 17 bases. The CDR3 DNA follows: TGTGCCAGCCGCCTTTTATCAGGGGTCACCGGGGAGCTGTTTTTT. Amino acids: CASRLLSGVTGELFF.

The chain carries TRBV5-1 and TRBJ1-1, with D perhaps TRBD1 (5 bases). Germline V lookup: CDR1 SGHRS, CDR2 YFSETQ. The V end was cut by 4 bases, the J end by 5 bases, with 12 bases between. This CDR3 has 13 residues. Written as DNA, the CDR3 is TGCGCCAGCAGCACGGAGGGGCGGACTGAAGCTTTCTTT. This codes for CASSTEGRTEAFF.

The gene calls are TRBV15 and TRBJ2-5, with no clear D. V was trimmed by 1 base and J by 1 base, leaving 7 bases between them. Germline V CDR1 and CDR2: LNHNV, YYDKDF (reference sequence). CDR3 length equals 14 residues. The CDR3 nucleotides read TGTGCCACCAGCAGAGTATGGACCCAAGAGACCCAGTACTTC. Translation gives CATSRVWTQETQYF.

The CDR3 loop is CASSPTSGINYEQYF. The CDR3 DNA follows: TGTGCCAGCTCCCCAACTAGCGGGATTAACTACGAGCAGTACTTC. The J gene is TRBJ2-7, the V gene TRBV18, with 10 bases identical to TRBD2. Germline CDR1 and CDR2: KGHSH and LQKENI. The CDR3 has 15 amino acids. With 6 bases clipped from V and 3 bases from J, the junction kept 8 bases outside the gene matches.

This clonotype was recorded a few times. V and J are TRBV10-2 and TRBJ2-3; D remains unclear. V was shortened by 5 bases and J by 0 bases, with 3 bases between the two germline ends. The CDR3 runs 12 residues. The germline V gene has CDR1 WSHSY and CDR2 SAAADI. This CDR3 is CASSMSTDTQYF. The CDR3 DNA is TGCGCCAGCAGTATGAGCACAGATACGCAGTATTTT.

The gene calls are TRBV12-5 and TRBJ2-2, with TRBD2 identical over 12 bases. CDR1 LGHNT and CDR2 FRNRAP come from the germline V gene. The CDR3 consists of 18 residues. The ends lost 7 bases at V and 5 bases at J; junction bases unmatched: 14. Here the CDR3 reads CASAPPPTSGRWTGELFF. In nucleotides, the CDR3 is TGTGCTAGTGCCCCCCCCCCAACTAGCGGGAGGTGGACCGGGGAGCTGTTTTTT.

Written as DNA, the CDR3 is TGCGCCAGCAGCCAAGAAACGAGCTGGCGGGCTGAAGCTTTCTTT. Protein sequence: CASSQETSWRAEAFF. The chain recombines TRBV4-1 with TRBJ1-1; the D is unclear. Trimming removed 0 bases from V and 6 bases from J, with 14 bases in between. The germline CDR1 and CDR2 sequences are MGHRA and YSYEKL. The CDR3 has 15 residues.

The chain links TRBV30 to TRBJ2-1; TRBD2 matches 9 bases. The CDR3 has 15 amino acids. V trimming: 4 bases; J trimming: 7 bases; junction bases outside the gene matches: 11. Germline V gene data show CDR1 as GTSNPN and CDR2 as SVGIG (reference sequence). CDR3 sequence reads: CAWTDGTSPTNEQFF. The DNA of the CDR3 is TGTGCCTGGACCGACGGGACTAGCCCTACGAATGAGCAGTTCTTC.

The rearrangement joins TRBV4-2 to TRBJ1-5; D not certain. V was cut by 1 base and J by 7 bases, with 8 bases left in between. The germline V gene has CDR1 LGHNA and CDR2 YNFKEQ. The CDR3 runs 13 residues. CDR3 nucleotides: TGTGCCAGCAGCCAAGCGCTTCGGCAGCCCCAGCATTTT. Its protein is CASSQALRQPQHF.

This clonotype was counted between two and nine times. This rearrangement joins TRBV12-3 or TRBV12-4 to TRBJ2-3; no clear D. The CDR3 length is 14 residues. V shed 4 bases and J shed 1 base, with 9 bases lying between them. The CDR3 bases are TGTGCCAGCAGTTCCATACGGGGCACAGATACGCAGTATTTT. It specifies CASSSIRGTDTQYF.

This clonotype was observed a few times. This rearrangement joins TRBV18 to TRBJ2-7; D not certain. Trimming removed 3 bases at V and 2 bases at J, with 8 bases between. CDR1 KGHSH and CDR2 LQKENI come from the germline V gene. CDR3 size: 13 residues. CDR3 loop: CASSPRNTYEQYF. The CDR3 bases are TGTGCCAGCTCACCCCGGAATACCTACGAGCAGTACTTC.

This clonotype was counted between two and nine times. CDR3 protein: CASGGRVDEQFF. The CDR3 nucleotides read TGTGCTTCAGGGGGGAGGGTGGATGAGCAGTTCTTC. This chain uses TRBV12-3 or TRBV12-4 with TRBJ2-1; D possibly matches TRBD1 or TRBD2 (7 bases each). The CDR3 runs to 12 residues.

In this sample, this clonotype turned up once. This chain joins TRBV3-1 and TRBJ1-1; 8 bases align to TRBD1. V gave up 4 bases and J gave up 11 bases; unmatched junction bases: 15. Germline V gives CDR1 LGHDT, CDR2 YNNKEL (reference sequence). The CDR3 loop spans 15 amino acids. CDR3 DNA: TGTGCCAGCAGCCCTAGACAGGGGAGTATCAAGGGTGCTTTCTTT. Residues: CASSPRQGSIKGAFF.

This rearrangement joins TRBV5-1 to TRBJ2-7; no clear D gene. CDR3 size: 12 residues. The V gene lost 4 bases and the J gene lost 1 base, with 6 bases spanning the gap. Germline assignment: CDR1 SGHRS and CDR2 YFSETQ. CDR3 nucleotides: TGCGCCAGCAGCGACGAGTCCTACGAGCAGTACTTC. Its translation: CASSDESYEQYF. Filled out from reference TRBV5-1 and TRBJ2-7, the complete variable domain reads KAGVTQTPRYLIKTRGQQVTLSCSPISGHRSVSWYQQTPGQGLQFLFEYFSETQRNKGNFPGRFSGRQFSNSRSEMNVSTLELGDSALYLCASSDESYEQYFGPGTRLTVT.

V and J are TRBV3-1 and TRBJ2-7; D remains unclear. Trimming shortened V by 2 bases and J by 4 bases, and 15 bases separated the two germline ends. Germline V lookup: CDR1 LGHDT, CDR2 YNNKEL (reference sequence). CDR3 length equals 15 residues. The CDR3 loop reads CASSQWSILLYEQYF. The CDR3 nucleotides read TGTGCCAGCAGCCAATGGAGCATCCTCCTTTACGAGCAGTACTTC.

This clonotype has more than one count but fewer than ten. The rearrangement links TRBV7-8 to TRBJ2-2; no reliable D call. The length of the CDR3 is 13 residues. Looked up from germline, CDR1 is SGHVS and CDR2 is FQNEAQ. Deletions cut 7 bases from V and 4 bases from J, with 10 bases between. DNA of the CDR3: TGTGCCAGCACCCTAGGCCCCACCGGGGAGCTGTTTTTT. This encodes CASTLGPTGELFF. Filled out from reference TRBV7-8 and TRBJ2-2, the complete variable domain reads GAGVSQSPRYKVAKRGQDVALRCDPISGHVSLFWYQQALGQGPEFLTYFQNEAQLDKSGLPSDRFFAERPEGSVSTLKIQRTQQEDSAVYLCASTLGPTGELFFGEGSRLTVL.

The chain recombines TRBV7-3 with TRBJ2-5; possibly TRBD1 or TRBD2 for D (5 bases each). The germline V gene encodes CDR1 SGHTA and CDR2 FQGTGA. There are 14 residues in the CDR3. Trimming removed 5 bases at V and 4 bases at J, with 14 bases between. CDR3 protein: CASSTGGSVETQYF. Written as DNA, the CDR3 is TGTGCCAGCAGCACTGGGGGATCGGTAGAGACCCAGTACTTC.

V gene TRBV11-1 combines with J gene TRBJ2-1; 8 positions agree with TRBD2. Germline V gives CDR1 SGHAT, CDR2 FQDESV (reference sequence). After removal of 1 base from V and 13 bases from J, the junction contained 3 bases not matched to a gene. The CDR3 runs to 12 residues. The CDR3 DNA reads as TGTGCCAGCAGCTTAGTACTAGCGGAACAGTTCTTC. Residues: CASSLVLAEQFF.

This clonotype was recorded a few times. The chain joins TRBV21-1 to TRBJ2-1; TRBD1 is taken as the D call from the table, unchecked against the DNA. TRBV21-1 is listed as a pseudogene. The CDR3 is 16 amino acids. CDR3 in amino acids: CASSKGPGANYNEQFF. The CDR3 DNA is TGTGCCAGCAGCAAAGGGCCGGGGGCCAACTACAATGAGCAGTTCTTC.

This clonotype turned up a few times. The rearrangement links TRBV20-1 to TRBJ2-1; 8 bases agree with TRBD2. V was pared by 7 bases and J by 2 bases, with 4 bases of the junction left unmatched. Germline CDR1 DFQATT, CDR2 SNEGSKA (reference sequence). CDR3 length: 13 amino acids. The chain's CDR3 is CSVPGLAYNEQFF. The CDR3 DNA reads TGCAGTGTTCCGGGACTAGCCTACAATGAGCAGTTCTTC.

Only a few counts were recorded for this clonotype. The chain couples TRBV28 to TRBJ1-5; maybe TRBD1 (6 bases). The V end lost 4 bases, the J end lost 7 bases, and 14 bases lay between the germline ends. The V gene's germline CDR1 is MDHEN and CDR2 SYDVKM. The CDR3 is 14 residues long. This CDR3 is CASSYWGAEQPQHF. The CDR3 nucleotides read TGTGCCAGCAGTTACTGGGGGGCTGAGCAGCCCCAGCATTTT.

This clonotype was found a few times. CDR3 DNA: TGTGCCAGCAGTTTCGGGGGAACCGGGGCCAACGTCCTGACTTTC. Its protein is CASSFGGTGANVLTF. The chain employs TRBV12-3 or TRBV12-4 and TRBJ2-6; D is possibly TRBD2 (6 bases). This CDR3 has 15 amino acids. V was cut by 3 bases and J by 4 bases, with 10 bases left in between.

The sample holds many counts of this clonotype. The chain is built from TRBV20-1 and TRBJ2-7; TRBD2 matches at 9 bases. Trimming took 1 base from V and 5 from J; bases not matched to a gene: 6. The CDR3 runs to 14 residues. Per the germline V gene, CDR1 is DFQATT and CDR2 is SNEGSKA (reference sequence). The CDR3 spells CSARVLAGYDEQYF. CDR3 sequence (DNA): TGCAGTGCTAGAGTCCTAGCGGGGTACGACGAGCAGTACTTC.

V usage is TRBV6-1 and J usage is TRBJ1-4, with unresolved D. Germline-derived CDR1 and CDR2 are MNHNS and SASEGT. CDR3 size: 13 residues. Between the trimmed V and J ends, which lost 0 bases and 8 bases, there was a span of 7 bases. CDR3 protein: CASSEAGREKLFF. The CDR3, as DNA: TGTGCCAGCAGTGAAGCGGGCAGGGAAAAACTGTTTTTT.